This T cell receptor beta chain was captured by sequencing in a study of shared clonotypes between healthy human individuals. Study results and limitations: A handful of donors had around 5% of their naive CD4 clonotypes in common. It was the non-shared clonotypes that had lower generation probabilities than clonotypes shared by all four donors.

Methods used by the authors: Quality scores were absent from the junction-only immunoSEQ sequences, so filtering differed. Only in-frame clones appear in the TCRdb table, and some are missing; sequencing was by immunoSEQ multiplex PCR. V and J calls and clone size are those listed in that table; D and trimming were worked out from the DNA. The profile shows millions of clones, 85% to 95% of them singletons. This clone was recorded once. Its cognate antigen is unknown. The CDR3 runs 13 residues. CDR1 GTSNPN and CDR2 SVGIG come from the germline V gene (reference sequence). Trimming took 2 bases from V and 6 from J, leaving 13 bases between them.

Specimen: naive CD4+ T cells sorted from blood. Subset of the sample: CD45RA+ positively selected. The chain is built from TRBV30 and TRBJ1-1, with D tentatively TRBD1 (5 bases). The TCR originated in a man aged 18-30 years in good health. CDR3 protein: CAWSPSGRAEAFF. The CDR3 region has the DNA TGTGCCTGGAGTCCCTCAGGCAGGGCTGAAGCTTTCTTT.